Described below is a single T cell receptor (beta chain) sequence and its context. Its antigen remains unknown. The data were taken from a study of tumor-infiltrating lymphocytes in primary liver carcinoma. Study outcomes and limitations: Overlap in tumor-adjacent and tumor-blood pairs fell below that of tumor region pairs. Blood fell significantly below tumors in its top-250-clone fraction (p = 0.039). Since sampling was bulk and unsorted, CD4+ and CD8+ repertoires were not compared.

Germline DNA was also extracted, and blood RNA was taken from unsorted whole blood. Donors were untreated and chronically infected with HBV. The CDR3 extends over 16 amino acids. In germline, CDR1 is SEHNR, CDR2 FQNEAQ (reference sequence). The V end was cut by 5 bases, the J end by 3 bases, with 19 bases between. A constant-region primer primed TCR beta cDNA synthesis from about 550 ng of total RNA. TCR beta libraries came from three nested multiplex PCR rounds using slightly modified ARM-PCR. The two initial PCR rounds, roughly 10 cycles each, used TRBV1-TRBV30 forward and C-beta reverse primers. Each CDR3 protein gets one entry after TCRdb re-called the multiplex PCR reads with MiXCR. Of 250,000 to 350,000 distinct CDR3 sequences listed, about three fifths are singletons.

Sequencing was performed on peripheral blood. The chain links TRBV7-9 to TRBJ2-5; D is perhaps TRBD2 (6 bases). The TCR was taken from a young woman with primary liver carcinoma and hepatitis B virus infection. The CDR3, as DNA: TGTGCCAGCAGCCTCAGAAGCGGGTGGATTAAAGAGACCCAGTACTTC. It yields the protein CASSLRSGWIKETQYF.